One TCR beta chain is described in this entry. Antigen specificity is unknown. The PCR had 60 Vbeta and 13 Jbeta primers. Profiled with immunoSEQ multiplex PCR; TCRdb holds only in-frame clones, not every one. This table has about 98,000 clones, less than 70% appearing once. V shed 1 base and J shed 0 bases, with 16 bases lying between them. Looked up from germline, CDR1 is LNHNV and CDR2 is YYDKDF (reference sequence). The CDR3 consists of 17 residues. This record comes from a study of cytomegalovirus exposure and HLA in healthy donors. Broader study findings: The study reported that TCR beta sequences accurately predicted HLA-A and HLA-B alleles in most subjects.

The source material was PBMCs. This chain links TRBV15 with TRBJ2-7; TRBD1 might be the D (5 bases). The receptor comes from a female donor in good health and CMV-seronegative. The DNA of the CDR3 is TGTGCCACCAGCAGAGGCCCCGGGCAGGGATACTCCTACGAGCAGTACTTC. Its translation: CATSRGPGQGYSYEQYF. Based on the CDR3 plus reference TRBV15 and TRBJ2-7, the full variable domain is DAMVIQNPRYQVTQFGKPVTLSCSQTLNHNVMYWYQQKSSQAPKLLFHYYDKDFNNEADTPDNFQSRRPNTSFCFLDIRSPGLGDTAMYLCATSRGPGQGYSYEQYFGPGTRLTVT.